The 29 T cell receptor beta chains in this list originate from one sample, sequenced in a study of shared clonotypes between healthy human individuals. Assay used: immunoSEQ multiplex PCR; TCRdb lists only in-frame clones, some missing. The repertoire holds a few million clones, with 90% to 96% as singletons. Source material: naive CD4+ T cells sorted from blood. Specified subset: CD45RA+ positively selected. These receptors were taken from a man younger than 30 in good health.

In regard to this clone: This sample also contains other DNA sequences that code for the same CDR3. The genes are TRBV5-1 and TRBJ2-7; D uncertain. This CDR3 spans 12 amino acids. Between the trimmed V and J ends, which lost 0 bases and 2 bases, there was a span of 3 bases. Germline V CDR1 and CDR2: SGHRS, YFSETQ. CDR3 nucleotides: TGCGCCAGCAGCTTGGAAACCTACGAGCAGTACTTC. Translation gives CASSLETYEQYF. The whole variable domain, filled in from reference TRBV5-1 and TRBJ2-7, reads KAGVTQTPRYLIKTRGQQVTLSCSPISGHRSVSWYQQTPGQGLQFLFEYFSETQRNKGNFPGRFSGRQFSNSRSEMNVSTLELGDSALYLCASSLETYEQYFGPGTRLTVT.

In regard to this clone: Other DNA sequences of this sample code for an identical CDR3. The J gene is TRBJ1-5, the V gene TRBV4-1; D may be TRBD1 (6 bases). V was cut by 0 bases and J by 0 bases, with 9 bases left in between. The CDR3 runs to 16 residues. Germline V gives CDR1 MGHRA, CDR2 YSYEKL. The CDR3 protein is CASSQEGGNSNQPQHF. In DNA form, the CDR3 reads TGCGCCAGCAGCCAAGAAGGGGGGAATAGCAATCAGCCCCAGCATTTT.

Regarding this clone: This sample also contains other DNA sequences that code for the same CDR3. The chain recombines TRBV7-9 with TRBJ1-1; D is undetermined. The CDR3 contains 12 residues. Looked up from germline, CDR1 is SEHNR and CDR2 is FQNEAQ (reference sequence). Trimming shortened V by 1 base and J by 5 bases, and 5 bases separated the two germline ends. In nucleotides, the CDR3 is TGTGCCAGCAGCTTAGTATCTACTGAAGCTTTCTTT. It is translated as CASSLVSTEAFF.

The J gene is TRBJ2-1, the V gene TRBV5-1, with 10 bases lining up with TRBD2. CDR1 is SGHRS, CDR2 YFSETQ, per germline. Losses at the gene ends were 4 bases for V and 1 base for J; bases not matched to a gene: 2. The CDR3 is 15 residues long. CDR3 DNA: TGCGCCAGCAGCCGGGGACTAGCGTCCTACAATGAGCAGTTCTTC. Amino acids: CASSRGLASYNEQFF.

The chain recombines TRBV5-1 with TRBJ2-5; the D is unclear. The germline V and J ends were trimmed by 3 bases and 4 bases, with 13 bases remaining between them. Germline V lookup: CDR1 SGHRS, CDR2 YFSETQ. The length of the CDR3 is 14 residues. The CDR3 sequence: CASSSGANRETQYF. CDR3 in DNA: TGCGCCAGCAGCTCAGGCGCCAACCGAGAGACCCAGTACTTC.

In its sample, this clone was seen a few times. This rearrangement joins TRBV11-3 to TRBJ1-5; no clear D. V lost 8 bases and J lost 3, with 8 bases in between. The V gene's germline CDR1 is SGHNT and CDR2 YENEEA. The CDR3 is made up of 12 amino acids. The CDR3: CASVLSNQPQHF. In DNA, the CDR3 is TGTGCCAGCGTCCTGTCCAATCAGCCCCAGCATTTT.

The V gene is TRBV28, the J gene TRBJ1-4, with D possibly matching TRBD1 (6 bases). V gave up 5 bases and J gave up 7 bases, with 17 bases separating them. CDR3 length: 15 amino acids. Germline-derived CDR1 and CDR2 are MDHEN and SYDVKM. The DNA for the CDR3 is TGTGCCAGCAGTCATGCGGTGGGGGCACGTGAAAAACTGTTTTTT. This gives the protein CASSHAVGAREKLFF.

The chain has TRBV5-1 and TRBJ2-7, with D possibly matching TRBD1 (6 bases). The CDR3 is 15 amino acids. V was shortened by 0 bases and J by 5 bases, with 15 bases between the two germline ends. Germline V gene data show CDR1 as SGHRS and CDR2 as YFSETQ. CDR3 in DNA: TGCGCCAGCAGCTTGGGAGGGGCAGGGGCCCACGAGCAGTACTTC. This codes for CASSLGGAGAHEQYF.

The chain has TRBV5-1 and TRBJ2-1, with a weak D call TRBD2 (7 bases). Trimming shortened V by 3 bases and J by 0 bases, and 25 bases separated the two germline ends. Germline CDR1 and CDR2: SGHRS and YFSETQ. This CDR3 has 20 residues. This CDR3 reads CASSSRTRGALSSSYNEQFF. The CDR3 nucleotides are TGCGCCAGCAGCTCCCGGACACGGGGGGCCCTATCGAGCTCCTACAATGAGCAGTTCTTC. Filled out from reference TRBV5-1 and TRBJ2-1, the complete variable domain reads KAGVTQTPRYLIKTRGQQVTLSCSPISGHRSVSWYQQTPGQGLQFLFEYFSETQRNKGNFPGRFSGRQFSNSRSEMNVSTLELGDSALYLCASSSRTRGALSSSYNEQFFGPGTRLTVL.

This chain uses TRBV5-4 with TRBJ2-7; the D gene is possibly TRBD2 (5 bases). Germline V gives CDR1 SGHNT, CDR2 YYREEE (reference sequence). Deletions cut 4 bases from V and 2 bases from J, with 22 bases between. This CDR3 is built from 17 residues. The CDR3 reads CASSGRQKGGITYEQYF. The CDR3 nucleotides are TGTGCCAGCAGCGGTAGACAAAAAGGAGGCATAACCTACGAGCAGTACTTC.

The CDR3 bases are TGTGCCAGCAGTGACGGGGGGAGGGCCATATCAACGGATACGCAGTATTTT. Its protein product is CASSDGGRAISTDTQYF. This chain connects TRBV6-1 to TRBJ2-3, with 7 bases matching TRBD2. There are 17 residues in the CDR3. The J segment lost 6 bases and the V segment lost 3 bases, leaving 15 bases of the junction unmatched. The germline CDR1 and CDR2 sequences are MNHNS and SASEGT.

The J gene is TRBJ1-1, the V gene TRBV11-2, with a tentative D call TRBD1 (5 bases). The CDR3 extends over 20 amino acids. The germline V gene encodes CDR1 SGHAT and CDR2 FQNNGV. Trimming cost V 0 bases and J 1 base, with 24 bases left between them. The CDR3 coding sequence is TGTGCCAGCAGCTTAGATCTCCAAATACTGTGGGACCCCCGGAACACTGAAGCTTTCTTT. Protein sequence: CASSLDLQILWDPRNTEAFF.

This chain connects TRBV5-1 to TRBJ2-2; TRBD1 might be the D (6 bases). Germline V gene data show CDR1 as SGHRS and CDR2 as YFSETQ. This CDR3 has 15 amino acids. V was clipped by 2 bases and J by 4 bases, with 12 bases between them. The chain's CDR3 is CASSLNTDSTGELFF. CDR3 nucleotides: TGCGCCAGCAGCTTAAACACGGACAGCACCGGGGAGCTGTTTTTT.

The J gene is TRBJ1-4, the V gene TRBV10-2; unclear D gene. Looked up from germline, CDR1 is WSHSY and CDR2 is SAAADI. V was pared by 3 bases and J by 0 bases, with 14 bases between. The CDR3 sequence is 17 residues long. Here the CDR3 DNA reads TGCGCCAGCAGTGACCCCAGGAAGGGTCCAACTAATGAAAAACTGTTTTTT. Encoded protein: CASSDPRKGPTNEKLFF.

The rearrangement joins TRBV7-2 to TRBJ2-3, with D perhaps TRBD1 (6 bases). This CDR3 has 15 amino acids. Between the trimmed V and J ends, which lost 5 bases and 0 bases, there was a span of 12 bases. CDR1 SGHTA and CDR2 FQGNSA come from the germline V gene. The CDR3 nucleotides read TGTGCCAGCAGCCCGTTGGGGGCTAGCACAGATACGCAGTATTTT. Amino acids: CASSPLGASTDTQYF.

Points on this clone: This specimen includes other DNA sequences encoding the same CDR3. The chain combines TRBV5-1 with TRBJ2-2; D is perhaps TRBD1 (5 bases). This CDR3 region has 15 residues. Germline V lookup: CDR1 SGHRS, CDR2 YFSETQ. V lost 0 bases and J lost 0, with 6 bases in between. The CDR3: CASSLGGANTGELFF. The DNA for the CDR3 is TGCGCCAGCAGCTTGGGGGGCGCGAACACCGGGGAGCTGTTTTTT.

In its sample, this clone was seen once. This same CDR3 is encoded by further DNA sequences in the sample. This rearrangement joins TRBV11-2 to TRBJ1-1; D perhaps matches TRBD1 (6 bases). In germline, CDR1 is SGHAT, CDR2 FQNNGV. V lost 3 bases and J lost 1, with 9 bases in between. The CDR3 has 14 amino acids. The CDR3 loop is CASSLVGGNTEAFF. The CDR3 DNA is TGTGCCAGCAGCTTGGTAGGGGGGAACACTGAAGCTTTCTTT.

The chain joins TRBV10-3 to TRBJ1-6, with TRBD1 matching 8 bases. This CDR3 spans 14 amino acids. The V gene end was trimmed by 4 bases and the J gene end by 10 bases; junction bases not matched to a gene: 6. CDR1 is ENHRY and CDR2 is SYGVKD in the germline V gene. The CDR3 DNA is TGTGCCATCAGTGGCGACAGGGGAGGATCACCCCTCCACTTT. The encoded protein is CAISGDRGGSPLHF.

The V gene is TRBV5-1, the J gene TRBJ1-5; D is undetermined. There are 14 residues in the CDR3. Germline CDR1 is SGHRS and CDR2 is YFSETQ. With 4 bases removed from V and 7 bases from J, the gap between germline ends came to 15 bases. The CDR3 sequence: CASSLGSDGQPQHF. CDR3 bases: TGCGCCAGCAGCCTCGGGAGCGACGGCCAGCCCCAGCATTTT.

The CDR3 DNA sequence: TGCAGCGTGACCGCCGCGGGGGGCCGCACAGATACGCAGTATTTT. Translated: CSVTAAGGRTDTQYF. V usage is TRBV29-1 and J usage is TRBJ2-3; 8 bases agree with TRBD2. V was clipped by 6 bases and J by 1 base; unmatched bases: 9. Germline CDR1 is SQVTM and CDR2 is ANQGSEA. The CDR3 runs to 15 residues.

The chain couples TRBV7-2 to TRBJ2-3; 7 nucleotides line up with TRBD2. V dropped 1 base and J dropped 2; count of bases not matched to a gene: 6. This CDR3 has 16 residues. Germline values: CDR1 SGHTA, CDR2 FQGNSA. The CDR3 sequence is CASSLEASGHTDTQYF. The CDR3 coding sequence is TGTGCCAGCAGCTTAGAGGCTAGCGGCCACACAGATACGCAGTATTTT.

The chain joins TRBV7-2 to TRBJ2-5; TRBD2 agrees at 7 bases. This CDR3 spans 15 amino acids. J gave up 4 bases and V 6 bases, and 11 bases lay outside the gene matches. Per the germline V gene, CDR1 is SGHTA and CDR2 is FQGNSA. The CDR3 protein is CASSFPGGVGETQYF. The CDR3, as DNA: TGTGCCAGCAGTTTCCCTGGGGGGGTGGGAGAGACCCAGTACTTC.

V is TRBV6-6 and J is TRBJ1-2, with TRBD1 matching over 8 bases. Losses at the gene ends were 3 bases for V and 9 bases for J; bases not matched to a gene: 12. Germline CDR1 MNHNY, CDR2 SVGAGI (reference sequence). There are 15 residues in the CDR3. The CDR3 DNA follows: TGTGCCAGCAGTTATTCCGGGACAGGTGCGTGGAGCTACACCTTC. This translates into CASSYSGTGAWSYTF.

This chain joins TRBV28 and TRBJ1-4; 11 bases line up with TRBD1. The CDR3 length is 19 residues. V lost 6 bases, J lost 7 bases, and 19 bases stayed unmatched. Germline V lookup: CDR1 MDHEN, CDR2 SYDVKM. The CDR3 region has the DNA TGTGCCAGCAGCCAGAACTCCGGGACAGGGGGGAAGATTGGTGAAAAACTGTTTTTT. Its protein is CASSQNSGTGGKIGEKLFF. Full variable domain (missing parts from reference TRBV28 and TRBJ1-4): DVKVTQSSRYLVKRTGEKVFLECVQDMDHENMFWYRQDPGLGLRLIYFSYDVKMKEKGDIPEGYSVSREKKERFSLILESASTNQTSMYLCASSQNSGTGGKIGEKLFFGSGTQLSVL.

V usage is TRBV7-3 and J usage is TRBJ1-3; tentatively, D is TRBD1 (5 bases). V was trimmed by 2 bases and J by 3 bases, leaving 14 bases between them. This CDR3 is 16 amino acids long. The germline CDR1 and CDR2 sequences are SGHTA and FQGTGA. The CDR3 DNA follows: TGTGCCAGCAGCTTATATATCACAGGACTTGGAAACACCATATATTTT. Its translation: CASSLYITGLGNTIYF.

V is TRBV5-4 and J is TRBJ2-5; 8 bases align to TRBD1. V was clipped by 2 bases and J by 4 bases; unmatched bases: 4. The length of the CDR3 is 14 residues. Germline lookup yields CDR1 SGHNT and CDR2 YYREEE (reference sequence). CDR3 protein: CASSLIDRGETQYF. The CDR3, as DNA: TGTGCCAGCAGCTTAATTGACAGGGGAGAGACCCAGTACTTC.

The V call is TRBV4-1, the J call TRBJ1-5; D is unresolved. Germline lookup yields CDR1 MGHRA and CDR2 YSYEKL. There are 15 residues in the CDR3. V shed 1 base and J shed 1 base, with 8 bases lying between them. The CDR3 loop is CASSQGLNSNQPQHF. CDR3 bases: TGCGCCAGCAGCCAAGGGCTTAACAGCAATCAGCCCCAGCATTTT.

The chain recombines TRBV11-2 with TRBJ2-4, with a possible D match to TRBD2 (6 bases). Germline loops: CDR1 SGHAT, CDR2 FQNNGV. The germline V and J ends were trimmed by 5 bases and 0 bases, with 8 bases remaining between them. The CDR3 totals 14 residues. The CDR3 is CASSGGKAKNIQYF. In DNA form, the CDR3 reads TGTGCCAGCAGCGGAGGGAAAGCCAAAAACATTCAGTACTTC.

V gene TRBV27 combines with J gene TRBJ2-3, with D perhaps TRBD1 (6 bases). There are 16 residues in the CDR3. The germline gives CDR1 MNHEY, CDR2 SMNVEV (reference sequence). V was trimmed by 5 bases and J by 4 bases, leaving 19 bases between them. The CDR3 loop is CASSPKQGVRADTQYF. CDR3 DNA: TGTGCCAGCAGTCCTAAACAGGGAGTTCGGGCAGATACGCAGTATTTT.